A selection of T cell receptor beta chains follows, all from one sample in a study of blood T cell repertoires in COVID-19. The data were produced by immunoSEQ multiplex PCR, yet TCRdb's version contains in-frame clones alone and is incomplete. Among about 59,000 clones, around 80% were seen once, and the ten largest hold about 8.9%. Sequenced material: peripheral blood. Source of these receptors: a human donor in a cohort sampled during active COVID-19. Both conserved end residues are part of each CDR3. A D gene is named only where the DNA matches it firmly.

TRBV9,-,CASSVGGSTEAFF
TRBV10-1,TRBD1,CASSATGLNTEAFF
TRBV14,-,CASSLTRQGEAFF
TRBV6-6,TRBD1,CATDRGLPSYEQYF
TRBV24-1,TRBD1,CATSDSGTEFTDTQYF
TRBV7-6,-,CASSLAQGMNTEAFF
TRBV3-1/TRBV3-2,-,CASSQGRDPQPQHF
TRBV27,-,CASTPGTVTDTQYF
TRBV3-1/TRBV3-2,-,CASRSGNTEAFF
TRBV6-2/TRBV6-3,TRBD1,CASSSRQGYSPLHF
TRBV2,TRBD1,CASRTDRGNTEAFF
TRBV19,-,CASSTRQYTQYF
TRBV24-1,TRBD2,CATTSAGGTNTGELFF
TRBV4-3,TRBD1,CASSQEGGTGKQYF
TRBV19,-,CASRGGQKTVGTEAFF
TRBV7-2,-,CASSFSGLPYNEQFF
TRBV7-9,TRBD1,CASSANRGGEAQHF
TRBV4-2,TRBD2,CASSRSPGLAGGRETQYF
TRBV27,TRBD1,CASRKQTGSLGNTIYF
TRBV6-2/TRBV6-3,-,CASSFQGLEPQHF
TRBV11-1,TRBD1,CASSSYLTGTFGELFF
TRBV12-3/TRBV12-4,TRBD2,CASCGSLREQFF
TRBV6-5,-,CASSPGGEQFF
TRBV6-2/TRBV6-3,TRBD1,CASSSPSQGYSNQPQHF
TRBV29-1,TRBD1,CSVWTGGEGGYTF
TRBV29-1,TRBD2,CSVRLAGAREQYF
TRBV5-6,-,CASSLATGINTEAFF
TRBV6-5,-,CASIPGFAGYTF
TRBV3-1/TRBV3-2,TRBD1,CASSPRDRKNYGYTF
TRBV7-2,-,CASSLAGWGETQYF
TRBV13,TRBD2,CASTVLAGDQGNEQFF
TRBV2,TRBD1,CASLAPGTGGRETQYF
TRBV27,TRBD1,CASSSTGFLTTEAFF
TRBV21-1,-,CASSLRREKPYEQYF
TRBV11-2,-,CASSAIGTQGFNQPQHF
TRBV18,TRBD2,CASSPVAGAETQYF
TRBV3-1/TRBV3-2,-,CASSHRRQGTYEQYF
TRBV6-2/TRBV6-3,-,CASSYESEINKAYEQYF
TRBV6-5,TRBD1,CASFGTGSNEQYF
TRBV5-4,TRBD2,CATLAGGTDTQYF
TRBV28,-,CASSQGGSTDTQYF
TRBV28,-,CASSPGESSYNEQFF
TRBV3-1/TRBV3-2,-,CASQSMRVDTEAFF
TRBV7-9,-,CASSSRAGDSTTF
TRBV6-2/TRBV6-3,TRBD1,CASSYASQGDNQPQHF
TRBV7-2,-,CASSLGLRRGANVLTF
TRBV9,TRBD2,CASSSGTSGVNTGELFF
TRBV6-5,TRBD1,CASSYRQGGAGYEQYF
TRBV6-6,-,CASSQEDNEQFF
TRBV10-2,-,CASTPGAGNTEAFF